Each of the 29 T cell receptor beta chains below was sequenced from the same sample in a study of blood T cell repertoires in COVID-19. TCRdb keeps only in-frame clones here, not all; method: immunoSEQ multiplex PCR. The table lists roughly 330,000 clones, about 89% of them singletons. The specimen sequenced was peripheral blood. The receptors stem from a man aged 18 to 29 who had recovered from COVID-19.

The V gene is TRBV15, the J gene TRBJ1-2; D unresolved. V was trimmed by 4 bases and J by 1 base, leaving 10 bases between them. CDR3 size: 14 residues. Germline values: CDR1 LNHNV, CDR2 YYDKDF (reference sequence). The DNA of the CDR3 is TGTGCCACCAGCACGGCCCGGGGTAACTATGGCTACACCTTC. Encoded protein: CATSTARGNYGYTF.

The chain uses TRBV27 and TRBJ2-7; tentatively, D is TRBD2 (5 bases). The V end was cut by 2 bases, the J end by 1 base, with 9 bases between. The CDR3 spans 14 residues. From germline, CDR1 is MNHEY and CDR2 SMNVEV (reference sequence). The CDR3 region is CASSLARLSYEQYF. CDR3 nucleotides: TGTGCCAGCAGTTTAGCCAGACTATCCTACGAGCAGTACTTC.

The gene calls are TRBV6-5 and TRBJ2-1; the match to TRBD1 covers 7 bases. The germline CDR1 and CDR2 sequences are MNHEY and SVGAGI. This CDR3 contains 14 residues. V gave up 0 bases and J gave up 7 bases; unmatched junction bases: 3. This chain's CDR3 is CASSYSRQGNEQFF. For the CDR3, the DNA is TGTGCCAGCAGTTACTCGAGACAGGGAAATGAGCAGTTCTTC.

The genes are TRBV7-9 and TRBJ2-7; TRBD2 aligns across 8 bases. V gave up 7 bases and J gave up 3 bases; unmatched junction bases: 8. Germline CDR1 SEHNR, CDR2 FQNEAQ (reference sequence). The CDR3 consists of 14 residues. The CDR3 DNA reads TGTGCCAGCACCGAAACGGCGGGGGGCTACGAGCAGTACTTC. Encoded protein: CASTETAGGYEQYF.

The CDR3 protein is CASSYTQGWSYTF. As DNA, the CDR3 is TGTGCCAGCAGTTACACTCAGGGATGGAGCTACACCTTC. This chain links TRBV6-5 with TRBJ1-2; maybe TRBD1 (5 bases). There are 13 residues in the CDR3. Trimming cost V 2 bases and J 9 bases, with 13 bases left between them. Germline V gene lookup returns CDR1 MNHEY and CDR2 SVGAGI.

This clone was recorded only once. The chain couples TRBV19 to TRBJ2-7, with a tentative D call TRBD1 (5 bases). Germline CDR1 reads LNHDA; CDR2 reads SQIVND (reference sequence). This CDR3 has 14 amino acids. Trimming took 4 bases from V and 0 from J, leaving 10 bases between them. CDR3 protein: CASSRTRTSYEQYF. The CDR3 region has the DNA TGTGCCAGTAGTAGGACAAGGACCTCCTACGAGCAGTACTTC.

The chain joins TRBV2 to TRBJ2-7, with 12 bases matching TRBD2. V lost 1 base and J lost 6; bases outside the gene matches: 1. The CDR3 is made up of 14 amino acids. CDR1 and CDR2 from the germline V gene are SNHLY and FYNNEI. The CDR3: CASSEGLAGVEQYF. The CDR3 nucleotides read TGTGCCAGCAGTGAAGGACTAGCGGGAGTCGAGCAGTACTTC.

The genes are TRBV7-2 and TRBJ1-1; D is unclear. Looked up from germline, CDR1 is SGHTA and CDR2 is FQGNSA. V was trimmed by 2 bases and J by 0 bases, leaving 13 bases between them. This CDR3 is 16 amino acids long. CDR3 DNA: TGTGCCAGCAGCTTACCACAGAAGACCCTGAACACTGAAGCTTTCTTT. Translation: CASSLPQKTLNTEAFF.

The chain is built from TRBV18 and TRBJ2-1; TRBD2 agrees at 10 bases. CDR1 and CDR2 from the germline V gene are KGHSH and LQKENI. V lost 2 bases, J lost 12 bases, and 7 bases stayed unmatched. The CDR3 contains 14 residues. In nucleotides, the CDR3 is TGTGCCAGCTCACCAAGCGGGAGGGCCCTCAGGCAGTTCTTC. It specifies CASSPSGRALRQFF. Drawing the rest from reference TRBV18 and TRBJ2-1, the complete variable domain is NAGVMQNPRHLVRRRGQEARLRCSPMKGHSHVYWYRQLPEEGLKFMVYLQKENIIDESGMPKERFSAEFPKEGPSILRIQQVVRGDSAAYFCASSPSGRALRQFFGPGTRLTVL.

CDR3 residues: CASSPRDKNTIYF. Here the CDR3 DNA reads TGCGCCAGCAGCCCCCGGGACAAGAACACCATATATTTT. V is TRBV5-1 and J is TRBJ1-3; D possibly corresponds to TRBD1 (6 bases). Germline CDR1 reads SGHRS; CDR2 reads YFSETQ. V gave up 4 bases and J gave up 7 bases, with 12 bases separating them. CDR3 size: 13 residues.

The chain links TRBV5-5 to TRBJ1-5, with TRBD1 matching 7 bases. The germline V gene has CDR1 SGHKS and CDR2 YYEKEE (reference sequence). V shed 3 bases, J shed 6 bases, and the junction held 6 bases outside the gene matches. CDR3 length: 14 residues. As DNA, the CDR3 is TGTGCCAGCAGCTCGACAGGGACGAGTCAGCCCCAGCATTTT. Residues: CASSSTGTSQPQHF.

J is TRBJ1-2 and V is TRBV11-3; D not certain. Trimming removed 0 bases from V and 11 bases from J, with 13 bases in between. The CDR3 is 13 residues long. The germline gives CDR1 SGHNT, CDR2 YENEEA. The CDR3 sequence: CASSLEERGGYTF. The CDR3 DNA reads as TGTGCCAGCAGCTTAGAGGAGCGGGGTGGGTACACCTTC.

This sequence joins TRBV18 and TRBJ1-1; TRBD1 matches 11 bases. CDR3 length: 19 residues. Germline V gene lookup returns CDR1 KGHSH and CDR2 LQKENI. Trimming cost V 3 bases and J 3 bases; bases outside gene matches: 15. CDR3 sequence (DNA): TGTGCCAGCTCACCGGACTTTCCGGGACAGGGGGGGCCATACACTGAAGCTTTCTTT. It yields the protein CASSPDFPGQGGPYTEAFF.

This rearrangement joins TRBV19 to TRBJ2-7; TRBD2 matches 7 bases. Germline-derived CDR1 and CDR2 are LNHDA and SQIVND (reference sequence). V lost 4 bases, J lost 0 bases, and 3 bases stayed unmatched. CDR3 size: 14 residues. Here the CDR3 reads CASSREGNSYEQYF. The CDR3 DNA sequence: TGTGCCAGTAGTAGGGAGGGGAACTCCTACGAGCAGTACTTC.

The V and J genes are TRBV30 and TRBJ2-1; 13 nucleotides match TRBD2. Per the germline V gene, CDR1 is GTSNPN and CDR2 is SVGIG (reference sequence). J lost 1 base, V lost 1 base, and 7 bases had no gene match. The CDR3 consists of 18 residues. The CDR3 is CAWSGTSGSEVSYNEQFF. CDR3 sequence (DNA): TGTGCCTGGAGTGGGACTAGCGGGAGCGAGGTGTCCTACAATGAGCAGTTCTTC. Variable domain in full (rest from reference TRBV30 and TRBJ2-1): SQTIHQWPATLVQPVGSPLSLECTVEGTSNPNLYWYRQAAGRGLQLLFYSVGIGQISSEVPQNLSASRPQDRQFILSSKKLLLSDSGFYLCAWSGTSGSEVSYNEQFFGPGTRLTVL.

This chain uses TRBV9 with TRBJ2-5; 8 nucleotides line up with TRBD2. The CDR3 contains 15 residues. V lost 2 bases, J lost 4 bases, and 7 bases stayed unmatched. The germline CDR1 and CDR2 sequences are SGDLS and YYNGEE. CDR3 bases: TGTGCCAGCAGCGTTGGAACGGGGGGGCCAGAGACCCAGTACTTC. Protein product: CASSVGTGGPETQYF.

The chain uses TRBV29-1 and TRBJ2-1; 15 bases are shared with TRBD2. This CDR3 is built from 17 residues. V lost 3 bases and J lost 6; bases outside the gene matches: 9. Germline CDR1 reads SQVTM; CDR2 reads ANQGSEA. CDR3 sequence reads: CSVEGPGLAGGVNEQFF. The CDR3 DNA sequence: TGCAGCGTTGAGGGACCGGGACTAGCGGGGGGAGTCAATGAGCAGTTCTTC.

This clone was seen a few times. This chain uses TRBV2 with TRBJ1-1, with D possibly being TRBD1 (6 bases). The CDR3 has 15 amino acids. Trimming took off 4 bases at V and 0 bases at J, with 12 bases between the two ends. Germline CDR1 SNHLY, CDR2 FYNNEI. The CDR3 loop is CASSAGGPMNTEAFF. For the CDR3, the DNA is TGTGCCAGCAGTGCTGGGGGCCCCATGAACACTGAAGCTTTCTTT.

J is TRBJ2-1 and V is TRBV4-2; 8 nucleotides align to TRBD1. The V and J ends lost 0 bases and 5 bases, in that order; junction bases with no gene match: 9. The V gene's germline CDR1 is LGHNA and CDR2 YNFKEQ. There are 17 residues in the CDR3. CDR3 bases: TGTGCCAGCAGCCAAGAAAGGCAGGGGGCGAGGGACAATGAGCAGTTCTTC. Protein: CASSQERQGARDNEQFF.

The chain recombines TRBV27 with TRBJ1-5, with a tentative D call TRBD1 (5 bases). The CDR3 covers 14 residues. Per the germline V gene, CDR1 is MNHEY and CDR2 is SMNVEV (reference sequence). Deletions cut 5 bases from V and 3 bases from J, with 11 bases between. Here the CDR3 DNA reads TGTGCCAGCAGTCTGGGACTATCCAATCAGCCCCAGCATTTT. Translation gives CASSLGLSNQPQHF.

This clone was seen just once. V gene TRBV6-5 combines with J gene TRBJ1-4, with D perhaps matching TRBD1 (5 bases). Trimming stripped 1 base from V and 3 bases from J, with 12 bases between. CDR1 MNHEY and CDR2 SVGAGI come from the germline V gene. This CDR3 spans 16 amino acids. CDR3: CASSYWPDTSNEKLFF. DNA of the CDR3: TGTGCCAGCAGTTACTGGCCGGACACCTCTAATGAAAAACTGTTTTTT.

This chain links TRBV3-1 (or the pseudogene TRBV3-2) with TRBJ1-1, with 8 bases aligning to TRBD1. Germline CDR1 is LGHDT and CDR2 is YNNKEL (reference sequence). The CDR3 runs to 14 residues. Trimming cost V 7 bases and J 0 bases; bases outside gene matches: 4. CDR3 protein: CASTQGGVNTEAFF. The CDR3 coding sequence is TGTGCCAGCACACAGGGGGGGGTGAACACTGAAGCTTTCTTT.

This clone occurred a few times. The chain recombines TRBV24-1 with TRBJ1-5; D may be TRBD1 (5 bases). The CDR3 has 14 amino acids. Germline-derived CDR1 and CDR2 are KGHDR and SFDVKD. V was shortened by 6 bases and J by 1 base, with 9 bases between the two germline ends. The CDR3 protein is CATSSGSSNQPQHF. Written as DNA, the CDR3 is TGTGCCACCAGTTCAGGGTCGAGCAATCAGCCCCAGCATTTT.

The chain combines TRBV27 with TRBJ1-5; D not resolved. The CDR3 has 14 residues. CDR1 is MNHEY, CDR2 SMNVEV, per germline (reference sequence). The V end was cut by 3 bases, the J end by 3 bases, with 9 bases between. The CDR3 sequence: CASSFSGYNQPQHF. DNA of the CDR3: TGTGCCAGCAGTTTTTCGGGGTACAATCAGCCCCAGCATTTT.

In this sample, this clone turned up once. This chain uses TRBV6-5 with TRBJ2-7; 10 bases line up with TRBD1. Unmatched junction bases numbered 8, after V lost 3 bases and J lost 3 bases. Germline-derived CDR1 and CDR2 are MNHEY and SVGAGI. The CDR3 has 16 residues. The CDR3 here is CASSYWTGGNLYEQYF. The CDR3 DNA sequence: TGTGCCAGCAGTTATTGGACAGGGGGGAATCTCTACGAGCAGTACTTC.

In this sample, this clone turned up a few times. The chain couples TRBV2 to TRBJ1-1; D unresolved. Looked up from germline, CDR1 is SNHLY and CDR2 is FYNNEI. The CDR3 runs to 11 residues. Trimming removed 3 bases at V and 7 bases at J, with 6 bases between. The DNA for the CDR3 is TGTGCCAGCAGTGAGGAGGTTGAAGCTTTCTTT. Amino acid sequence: CASSEEVEAFF.

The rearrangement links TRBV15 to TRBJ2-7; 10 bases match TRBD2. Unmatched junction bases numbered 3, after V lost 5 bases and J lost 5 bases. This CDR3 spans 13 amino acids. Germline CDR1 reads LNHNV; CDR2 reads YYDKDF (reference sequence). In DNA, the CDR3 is TGTGCCACCAGCTCTAGCGGGAGCAACGAGCAGTACTTC. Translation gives CATSSSGSNEQYF.

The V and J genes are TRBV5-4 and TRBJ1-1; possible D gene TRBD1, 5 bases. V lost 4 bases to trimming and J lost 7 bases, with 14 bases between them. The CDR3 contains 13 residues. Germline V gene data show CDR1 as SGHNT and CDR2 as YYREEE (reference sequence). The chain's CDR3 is CASSLTAIHEAFF. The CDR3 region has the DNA TGTGCCAGCAGCCTGACAGCCATCCATGAAGCTTTCTTT.

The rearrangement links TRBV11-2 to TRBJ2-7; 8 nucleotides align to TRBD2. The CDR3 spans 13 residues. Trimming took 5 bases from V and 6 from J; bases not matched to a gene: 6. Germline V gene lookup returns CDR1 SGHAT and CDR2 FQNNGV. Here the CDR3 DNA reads TGTGCCAGCAGCCGACCCGGGGGGGGCGAGCAGTACTTC. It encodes CASSRPGGGEQYF.